Each of the 32 T cell receptor beta chains below was sequenced from the same sample in a study of CD8 T cells in ankylosing spondylitis. TCRdb itself ran the 5' RACE reads through MiXCR, one entry per CDR3 protein. The sample records 150,000 to 200,000 distinct CDR3 sequences, about 18% being singletons. Input material: blood, either unsorted or a sorted T cell fraction (not recorded which). Every receptor here comes from a male donor with ankylosing spondylitis or in good health (not recorded which).

This clonotype was observed at least ten times. The V gene is TRBV28, the J gene TRBJ2-7; TRBD2 might be the D (6 bases). The CDR3 length is 14 residues. From germline, CDR1 is MDHEN and CDR2 SYDVKM. Trimming stripped 7 bases from V and 5 bases from J, with 18 bases between. The CDR3 spells CASNAGKIKDEQYF. The CDR3 coding sequence is TGTGCCAGCAACGCGGGGAAGATAAAGGACGAGCAGTACTTC. The variable domain in full, with the rest retrieved from reference TRBV28 and TRBJ2-7, is DVKVTQSSRYLVKRTGEKVFLECVQDMDHENMFWYRQDPGLGLRLIYFSYDVKMKEKGDIPEGYSVSREKKERFSLILESASTNQTSMYLCASNAGKIKDEQYFGPGTRLTVT.

This clonotype was counted ten times or more. V and J are TRBV10-3 and TRBJ1-5, with a tentative D call TRBD1 (6 bases). Trimming removed 11 bases from V and 6 bases from J, with 17 bases in between. The CDR3 consists of 13 residues. In germline, CDR1 is ENHRY, CDR2 SYGVKD. In nucleotides, the CDR3 is TGTGCCGTGGCGGGAGGGGGTTTTCAGCCCCAGCATTTT. It is translated as CAVAGGGFQPQHF.

There are many counts of this clonotype. The V and J genes are TRBV27 and TRBJ2-1; no definite D call. This CDR3 region has 14 residues. From germline, CDR1 is MNHEY and CDR2 SMNVEV (reference sequence). V lost 7 bases to trimming and J lost 2 bases, with 12 bases between them. The CDR3 DNA sequence: TGTGCCAGCAACGGACCACCGGCCTACAATGAGCAGTTCTTC. It is translated as CASNGPPAYNEQFF.

This clonotype was seen repeatedly, ten times or more. This chain links TRBV9 with TRBJ2-3; no reliable D call. The CDR3 has 16 amino acids. V was shortened by 0 bases and J by 0 bases, with 11 bases between the two germline ends. CDR1 and CDR2 from the germline V gene are SGDLS and YYNGEE. Here the CDR3 reads CASSVAAGLSTDTQYF. The CDR3 bases are TGTGCCAGCAGCGTAGCGGCAGGCCTTAGCACAGATACGCAGTATTTT.

V usage is TRBV5-4 and J usage is TRBJ2-5; 11 bases match TRBD2. The V gene end was trimmed by 5 bases and the J gene end by 5 bases; junction bases not matched to a gene: 8. Germline-derived CDR1 and CDR2 are SGHNT and YYREEE (reference sequence). The CDR3 extends over 15 amino acids. Here the CDR3 DNA reads TGTGCCAGCAGGGTACTAGCGGGAGAACTGGAGACCCAGTACTTC. Amino acids: CASRVLAGELETQYF.

This clonotype was recorded a few times. As DNA, the CDR3 is TGTGCCAGCAGCTTAAACCTCGTATCCTACGAGCAGTACTTC. As protein: CASSLNLVSYEQYF. The chain combines TRBV7-2 with TRBJ2-7; D is unresolved. The V end lost 2 bases, the J end lost 1 base, and 9 bases lay between the germline ends. This CDR3 has 14 residues. Germline assignment: CDR1 SGHTA and CDR2 FQGNSA.

This clonotype has a count of ten or more. The gene calls are TRBV5-1 and TRBJ2-3, with D maybe TRBD1 (7 bases). CDR1 and CDR2 (germline): SGHRS, YFSETQ. CDR3 length: 17 residues. Trimming removed 4 bases from V and 4 bases from J, with 22 bases in between. The CDR3: CASSRRQGQSGADTQYF. The CDR3 DNA reads TGCGCCAGCAGCAGGCGACAGGGACAGTCGGGGGCAGATACGCAGTATTTT.

This clonotype was detected ten times or more. Here the CDR3 DNA reads TGTGCCAGCAGCTTGGAGGGACTAGCGGCTTACAATGAGCAGTTCTTC. Translated: CASSLEGLAAYNEQFF. This sequence joins TRBV5-5 and TRBJ2-1; 11 bases match TRBD2. The CDR3 covers 16 residues. From germline, CDR1 is SGHKS and CDR2 YYEKEE (reference sequence). The J segment lost 4 bases and the V segment lost 0 bases, leaving 3 bases of the junction unmatched.

This clonotype has a handful of counts. The genes are TRBV11-3 and TRBJ1-2; D is ambiguous. The V gene's germline CDR1 is SGHNT and CDR2 YENEEA. The CDR3 sequence is 16 residues long. V lost 5 bases and J lost 5, with 21 bases in between. In DNA, the CDR3 is TGTGCCAGCAGCACAACGGTTGACGGTTCCCATTATGGCTACACCTTC. As protein: CASSTTVDGSHYGYTF.

This clonotype was seen at least ten times. The V gene is TRBV10-2, the J gene TRBJ2-7; 13 bases fit TRBD2. The CDR3 is 15 amino acids. The V and J ends lost 6 bases and 1 base, in that order; junction bases with no gene match: 3. Per germline, CDR1 WSHSY and CDR2 SAAADI. This CDR3 reads CASSGTSGDSYEQYF. Written as DNA, the CDR3 is TGCGCCAGCAGCGGGACTAGCGGGGATTCCTACGAGCAGTACTTC.

In this sample, this clonotype turned up a few times. The chain uses TRBV11-2 and TRBJ2-1; D may be TRBD2 (6 bases). V gave up 0 bases and J gave up 6 bases, with 12 bases separating them. CDR1 is SGHAT and CDR2 is FQNNGV in the germline V gene. CDR3 length: 15 amino acids. CDR3: CASSLDYGGGNEQFF. CDR3 DNA: TGTGCCAGCAGCTTAGATTACGGGGGAGGCAATGAGCAGTTCTTC.

The V call is TRBV19, the J call TRBJ2-3; D not certain. From germline, CDR1 is LNHDA and CDR2 SQIVND (reference sequence). The V end was cut by 5 bases, the J end by 2 bases, with 11 bases between. The CDR3 sequence is 14 residues long. The CDR3 bases are TGTGCCAGTAGTGAGCCGGGTTCCACAGATACGCAGTATTTT. Its translation is CASSEPGSTDTQYF.

The chain couples TRBV12-3 or TRBV12-4 to TRBJ2-1; weak D call: TRBD1 (5 bases). The CDR3 is 14 amino acids. The germline V and J ends were trimmed by 6 bases and 8 bases, with 17 bases remaining between them. In nucleotides, the CDR3 is TGTGCCAGCAGCCCGACCACAGGTACGGATGAGCAGTTCTTC. Translating gives CASSPTTGTDEQFF.

This clonotype was observed a handful of times. This chain connects TRBV12-3 or TRBV12-4 to TRBJ2-5; 7 bases align to TRBD2. The CDR3 has 14 amino acids. V dropped 5 bases and J dropped 2; count of bases not matched to a gene: 5. For the CDR3, the DNA is TGTGCCAGCAGTCGGGCGGGAGCACAAGAGACCCAGTACTTC. Protein product: CASSRAGAQETQYF.

This clonotype occurred a few times. The chain employs TRBV5-1 and TRBJ2-3; 10 positions agree with TRBD2. The CDR3 has 14 amino acids. Germline V lookup: CDR1 SGHRS, CDR2 YFSETQ. The J segment lost 5 bases and the V segment lost 1 base, leaving 1 base of the junction unmatched. For the CDR3, the DNA is TGCGCCAGCAGCTTGCTAGCGGGAGAAGATACGCAGTATTTT. Encoded protein: CASSLLAGEDTQYF.

This chain links TRBV7-9 with TRBJ1-1; a weak D match, TRBD1 (6 bases). CDR1 and CDR2 from the germline V gene are SEHNR and FQNEAQ (reference sequence). V shed 4 bases and J shed 4 bases, with 16 bases lying between them. CDR3 length: 15 residues. The CDR3 sequence: CASSSSPDRSTEAFF. DNA of the CDR3: TGTGCCAGCAGCTCAAGCCCCGACAGGAGCACTGAAGCTTTCTTT.

The table lists this clonotype with many counts. The chain employs TRBV12-3 or TRBV12-4 and TRBJ2-7, with a tentative D call TRBD1 (6 bases). Between the trimmed V and J ends, which lost 8 bases and 6 bases, there was a span of 17 bases. CDR3 length: 13 amino acids. DNA of the CDR3: TGTGCCAGCTTCGAGGGGGTTCCCTCCGAGCAGTACTTC. As protein: CASFEGVPSEQYF.

In this sample, this clonotype turned up a few times. The gene calls are TRBV7-2 and TRBJ1-3; 7 bases line up with TRBD1. This CDR3 region has 14 residues. The V segment lost 2 bases and the J segment 4 bases; nucleotides outside the gene matches: 2. Germline CDR1 SGHTA, CDR2 FQGNSA. This CDR3 reads CASSLNRGGNTIYF. The CDR3 nucleotides are TGTGCCAGCAGCTTAAACAGGGGAGGAAACACCATATATTTT.

This clonotype showed up many times. The chain uses TRBV2 and TRBJ2-7; D is tentatively TRBD1 or TRBD2 (5 bases each). V shed 2 bases and J shed 2 bases, with 13 bases lying between them. There are 15 residues in the CDR3. Germline assignment: CDR1 SNHLY and CDR2 FYNNEI. DNA for the CDR3: TGTGCCAGCAGTGAACTAGGGGAGAAGGCCTACGAGCAGTACTTC. This translates into CASSELGEKAYEQYF.

This clonotype came up a few times. This chain uses TRBV18 with TRBJ1-2; D remains ambiguous. Trimming removed 1 base at V and 1 base at J, with 10 bases between. Germline V lookup: CDR1 KGHSH, CDR2 LQKENI. The CDR3 sequence is 15 residues long. The CDR3 loop reads CASSPRAENNYGYTF. DNA for the CDR3: TGTGCCAGCTCACCACGGGCAGAGAATAACTATGGCTACACCTTC.

This clonotype occurred many times. The genes are TRBV29-1 and TRBJ2-2; no reliable D call. Trimming took off 1 base at V and 7 bases at J, with 10 bases between the two ends. Germline CDR1 reads SQVTM; CDR2 reads ANQGSEA. This CDR3 has 13 amino acids. CDR3 DNA sequence: TGCAGCGTTGAAGCTATTAGGAACGGGGAGCTGTTTTTT. It yields the protein CSVEAIRNGELFF.

The genes are TRBV5-1 and TRBJ2-7, with TRBD2 matching over 8 bases. Trimming took 3 bases from V and 2 from J; bases not matched to a gene: 4. This CDR3 has 14 amino acids. Germline loops: CDR1 SGHRS, CDR2 YFSETQ. Here the CDR3 DNA reads TGCGCCAGCAGCTCGGGACTAGAACCCTACGAGCAGTACTTC. It translates to CASSSGLEPYEQYF.

This clonotype was recorded many times. The gene calls are TRBV5-1 and TRBJ2-3; TRBD2 matches 10 bases. The CDR3 consists of 15 residues. V lost 7 bases, J lost 4 bases, and 9 bases stayed unmatched. Germline CDR1 reads SGHRS; CDR2 reads YFSETQ. The DNA of the CDR3 is TGCGCCAGCTCCACTAGCGGGACGTTTTCAGATACGCAGTATTTT. Protein: CASSTSGTFSDTQYF.

The rearrangement joins TRBV28 to TRBJ2-1; D gene uncertain. With 5 bases removed from V and 9 bases from J, the gap between germline ends came to 14 bases. CDR3 length: 13 residues. CDR1 is MDHEN, CDR2 SYDVKM, per germline. CDR3 nucleotides: TGTGCCAGCAGTCCACAAAATAGGCCTGAGCAGTTCTTC. Residues: CASSPQNRPEQFF.

The chain has TRBV23-1 and TRBJ1-4; D might be TRBD1 (5 bases). TRBV23-1 belongs to the ORF category, with a function that is uncertain. This CDR3 contains 11 residues. CDR3 loop: CARGVYEKLFF. Here the CDR3 DNA reads TGCGCTAGAGGGGTTTATGAAAAACTGTTTTTT.

This chain connects TRBV29-1 to TRBJ1-1; 9 nucleotides agree with TRBD1. Germline values: CDR1 SQVTM, CDR2 ANQGSEA. The length of the CDR3 is 14 residues. The CDR3 DNA reads TGCAGGGCGGACAGGGGCGGCGTTATGGCTGAAGCTTTCTTT. Translated: CRADRGGVMAEAFF.

CDR3 region: CSARGTSGSSYNEQFF. The CDR3 DNA sequence: TGCAGTGCTAGAGGGACTAGCGGAAGCTCCTACAATGAGCAGTTCTTC. This chain connects TRBV20-1 to TRBJ2-1; 10 nucleotides match TRBD2. This CDR3 is 16 amino acids long. Germline V gene sequence: CDR1 DFQATT, CDR2 SNEGSKA (reference sequence). Trimming cost V 1 base and J 0 bases; bases outside gene matches: 3.

This clonotype was detected many times. This chain connects TRBV12-3 or TRBV12-4 to TRBJ2-1; 7 bases align to TRBD2. The CDR3 is made up of 13 amino acids. V lost 10 bases and J lost 4; bases outside the gene matches: 7. The DNA of the CDR3 is TGTGCCAACGGGGCTAGCGGTTACAATGAGCAGTTCTTC. This sequence encodes CANGASGYNEQFF.

This clonotype was counted between two and nine times. The V and J genes are TRBV27 and TRBJ2-3; possible D gene TRBD2, 6 bases. Germline-derived CDR1 and CDR2 are MNHEY and SMNVEV (reference sequence). Deletions cut 4 bases from V and 0 bases from J, with 11 bases between. CDR3 length: 15 residues. CDR3 sequence reads: CASSSSSASTDTQYF. The CDR3 nucleotides are TGTGCCAGCAGTTCGTCTAGCGCTAGCACAGATACGCAGTATTTT.

This clonotype was seen repeatedly, ten times or more. This chain uses TRBV6-1 with TRBJ1-6; TRBD1 aligns across 8 bases. This CDR3 has 17 amino acids. Trimming cost V 7 bases and J 10 bases; bases outside gene matches: 18. The V gene's germline CDR1 is MNHNS and CDR2 SASEGT. CDR3 loop: CASNVDREGFWGSPLHF. CDR3 coding DNA: TGTGCCAGCAACGTGGACAGGGAAGGTTTTTGGGGATCACCCCTCCACTTT.

This clonotype was observed at least ten times. The chain joins TRBV5-1 to TRBJ1-6; D uncertain. The ends were cut back, 0 bases at V and 8 bases at J, with 15 bases in the middle. The CDR3 runs to 16 residues. Germline V gene sequence: CDR1 SGHRS, CDR2 YFSETQ. CDR3 amino acids: CASSLGGSRGDSPLHF. The CDR3 nucleotides are TGCGCCAGCAGCTTGGGCGGGTCCCGCGGGGATTCACCCCTCCACTTT.

The chain combines TRBV11-2 with TRBJ1-1; D may be TRBD1 (6 bases). The V end lost 6 bases, the J end lost 8 bases, and 13 bases lay between the germline ends. The CDR3 length is 12 residues. Germline values: CDR1 SGHAT, CDR2 FQNNGV. CDR3 sequence (DNA): TGTGCCAGCAGTTCGGGGGGGGGCGAAGCTTTCTTT. It encodes CASSSGGGEAFF.